This T cell receptor (beta chain) is drawn from a study of vaccination and CD4 T cells after COVID-19. Study summary: Median time from COVID diagnosis to post-COVID sampling was over 80 days (35 to 161).

This CDR3 is built from 14 residues. Between the trimmed V and J ends, which lost 1 base and 2 bases, there was a span of 6 bases. The germline V gene encodes CDR1 MDHEN and CDR2 SYDVKM. As for this clonotype: Antigen: not known.

Treatment described: roughly 10-day PBMC culture with coronavirus spike peptide pools or control peptides (ViraFEST assay). Cultured CD4+ T cell DNA was sequenced using the Oncomine TCR Beta short-read assay. TCRdb redid the calling of the PCR reads with MiXCR, one entry per CDR3 protein. The top ten hold under 30% of the sample, which has about 21,000 distinct CDR3 sequences, 60% to 80% seen once. The genes are TRBV28 and TRBJ1-5, with D possibly matching TRBD1 (5 bases). This TCR was sampled from a human donor who received a COVID-19 vaccine. The sample consisted of CD4+ T cells from blood, cultured in vitro, taken before SARS-CoV-2 vaccination. The CDR3 sequence is CASSLSRGNQPQHF. The CDR3 DNA reads as TGTGCCAGCAGTTTATCCAGGGGCAATCAGCCCCAGCATTTT.